These 14 T cell receptor beta chains share one sample of origin, sequenced in a study of cytomegalovirus exposure and HLA in healthy donors. It was with 60 Vbeta and 13 Jbeta primers that the PCR ran. This table comes from immunoSEQ multiplex PCR, and its TCRdb copy is limited to in-frame clones, with some not included. The sample table includes 35,000 to 50,000 clones. The specimen sequenced was PBMCs. The receptor set was obtained from a woman aged 25 to 39 in good health and CMV-seropositive.

The chain carries TRBV2 and TRBJ1-2; maybe TRBD1 (6 bases). The CDR3 contains 11 residues. V was trimmed by 7 bases and J by 8 bases, leaving 11 bases between them. Germline values: CDR1 SNHLY, CDR2 FYNNEI. The CDR3 sequence is CASTTGRGYTF. Here the CDR3 DNA reads TGTGCCAGCACAACAGGGAGAGGCTACACCTTC.

This sequence joins TRBV9 and TRBJ1-2, with a possible D match to TRBD1 (6 bases). V shed 0 bases and J shed 7 bases, with 13 bases lying between them. This CDR3 is 14 amino acids long. The V gene's germline CDR1 is SGDLS and CDR2 YYNGEE. CDR3: CASSVEDRNPGYTF. The CDR3 region has the DNA TGTGCCAGCAGCGTAGAAGACAGGAATCCTGGCTACACCTTC. Drawing the rest from reference TRBV9 and TRBJ1-2, the complete variable domain is DSGVTQTPKHLITATGQRVTLRCSPRSGDLSVYWYQQSLDQGLQFLIQYYNGEERAKGNILERFSAQQFPDLHSELNLSSLELGDSALYFCASSVEDRNPGYTFGSGTRLTVV.

Here the CDR3 DNA reads TGCGCCAGCGCTGGGAGCGACAGGGAGAAACTGTTTTTT. It is translated as CASAGSDREKLFF. The chain carries TRBV5-1 and TRBJ1-4; 7 bases map to TRBD1. Germline CDR1 and CDR2: SGHRS and YFSETQ. CDR3 size: 13 residues. After removal of 7 bases from V and 11 bases from J, the junction contained 11 bases not matched to a gene.

The CDR3 DNA reads as TGTGCCAGCAGTTTTTCCATCTCTGGAAACACCATATATTTT. This gives the protein CASSFSISGNTIYF. The rearrangement links TRBV27 to TRBJ1-3; D not resolved. CDR1 MNHEY and CDR2 SMNVEV come from the germline V gene (reference sequence). V gave up 3 bases and J gave up 0 bases, with 6 bases separating them. The CDR3 covers 14 residues.

The chain has TRBV30 and TRBJ1-3, with 7 bases aligning to TRBD1. The CDR3 loop spans 14 amino acids. Per germline, CDR1 GTSNPN and CDR2 SVGIG (reference sequence). With V trimmed by 5 bases and J by 3 bases, 7 bases remained unmatched. The CDR3 region has the DNA TGTGCCTGGGGGGAGACAGGGCTTGGAAACACCATATATTTT. It translates to CAWGETGLGNTIYF.

This chain joins TRBV7-2 and TRBJ2-7; TRBD2 is a possible D gene (5 bases). This CDR3 is built from 13 residues. From germline, CDR1 is SGHTA and CDR2 FQGNSA. V was shortened by 3 bases and J by 3 bases, with 9 bases between the two germline ends. The CDR3 loop is CASSFSRDYEQYF. As DNA, the CDR3 is TGTGCCAGCAGCTTTAGCCGGGACTACGAGCAGTACTTC. The whole variable domain, remainder taken from reference TRBV7-2 and TRBJ2-7, is GAGVSQSPSNKVTEKGKDVELRCDPISGHTALYWYRQSLGQGLEFLIYFQGNSAPDKSGLPSDRFSAERTGGSVSTLTIQRTQQEDSAVYLCASSFSRDYEQYFGPGTRLTVT.

This chain links TRBV30 with TRBJ2-5, with 7 positions matching TRBD2. Germline CDR1 is GTSNPN and CDR2 is SVGIG (reference sequence). The length of the CDR3 is 15 residues. After removal of 4 bases from V and 2 bases from J, the junction contained 10 bases not matched to a gene. In DNA, the CDR3 is TGTGCCTGGACTACCTCGGGGGGTCAACAAGAGACCCAGTACTTC. Encoded protein: CAWTTSGGQQETQYF.

CDR3 region: CASSLGRVRPDEQFF. Written as DNA, the CDR3 is TGCGCCAGCAGCTTGGGCAGGGTGAGGCCGGATGAGCAGTTCTTC. This chain connects TRBV5-1 to TRBJ2-1, with a weak D call TRBD1 (5 bases). CDR1 and CDR2 from the germline V gene are SGHRS and YFSETQ. The CDR3 is 15 amino acids. The germline V and J ends were trimmed by 0 bases and 8 bases, with 15 bases remaining between them.

The V and J genes are TRBV5-6 and TRBJ1-2; the match to TRBD1 covers 8 bases. CDR3 length equals 14 residues. The germline V gene encodes CDR1 SGHDT and CDR2 YYEEEE. V lost 5 bases to trimming and J lost 7 bases; unmatched junction nucleotides: 10. The CDR3 protein is CASRGGWTGLGYTF. The CDR3 region has the DNA TGTGCCAGCAGGGGGGGATGGACAGGGCTTGGCTACACCTTC.

V is TRBV19 and J is TRBJ2-3; 11 bases align to TRBD2. The CDR3 length is 16 residues. The V segment lost 4 bases and the J segment 2 bases; nucleotides outside the gene matches: 5. Germline V gives CDR1 LNHDA, CDR2 SQIVND (reference sequence). The CDR3 region has the DNA TGTGCCAGTAGTACCATAGCGGGGGGGATCACAGATACGCAGTATTTT. It encodes CASSTIAGGITDTQYF. The full variable domain, rest sourced from reference TRBV19 and TRBJ2-3, is DGGITQSPKYLFRKEGQNVTLSCEQNLNHDAMYWYRQDPGQGLRLIYYSQIVNDFQKGDIAEGYSVSREKKESFPLTVTSAQKNPTAFYLCASSTIAGGITDTQYFGPGTRLTVL.

The rearrangement uses TRBV6-5 and TRBJ1-2; D gene ambiguous. The germline V gene encodes CDR1 MNHEY and CDR2 SVGAGI. The CDR3 is 15 residues long. Trimming left V 2 bases short and J 6 bases short, with 16 bases between. The CDR3 DNA is TGTGCCAGCAGTTACCAATCTGACTGGAGGAATGGCTACACCTTC. The encoded protein is CASSYQSDWRNGYTF.

V usage is TRBV19 and J usage is TRBJ1-4; tentative D call: TRBD1 (5 bases). The length of the CDR3 is 14 residues. With 9 bases removed from V and 8 bases from J, the gap between germline ends came to 19 bases. Per the germline V gene, CDR1 is LNHDA and CDR2 is SQIVND (reference sequence). The CDR3 DNA reads as TGTGCCAGCACCGCGCCGGGGCGGGAGGAAAAACTGTTTTTT. This sequence encodes CASTAPGREEKLFF.

The chain couples TRBV30 to TRBJ1-4; D not certain. Trimming took off 0 bases at V and 7 bases at J, with 9 bases between the two ends. The CDR3 is 13 amino acids. Per germline, CDR1 GTSNPN and CDR2 SVGIG (reference sequence). CDR3 amino acids: CAWSVGGREKLFF. CDR3 coding DNA: TGTGCCTGGAGTGTCGGAGGGCGTGAAAAACTGTTTTTT.

This chain links TRBV5-8 with TRBJ2-1; 8 positions agree with TRBD1. Germline CDR1 is SGHTS and CDR2 is YDEGEE. The ends lost 4 bases at V and 4 bases at J; junction bases unmatched: 7. This CDR3 contains 15 residues. This CDR3 is CASSHGTGPYNEQFF. For the CDR3, the DNA is TGTGCCAGCAGCCACGGGACAGGACCTTACAATGAGCAGTTCTTC.